A selection of T cell receptor beta chains follows, all from one sample in a study of CD8+ T cells in alopecia areata. The data were produced by immunoSEQ multiplex PCR, yet TCRdb's version contains in-frame clones alone and is incomplete. Altogether approximately 110,000 clones are present, approximately 51% being singletons, with the ten largest covering around 3.4%. The sample here was CD4+ T cells sorted from blood, taken at week 24, from a patient treated with tofacitinib. The receptors were gathered from a human donor with alopecia areata. CDR3s include the opening cysteine and the closing phenylalanine or tryptophan. The order of the fields is D gene, clone size, V gene, J gene, CDR3 DNA, CDR3 protein. D genes are given only for firm matches. Clone size is not always given. Where it is, it says once, few, many or a class for expanded clones.

TRBD1	.	TRBV27	TRBJ2-5	TGTGCCAGCAGTTCCCGGACAGGGGGGCAAGAGACCCAGTACTTC	CASSSRTGGQETQYF
TRBD2	.	TRBV11-2	TRBJ2-5	TGTGCCAGCAGCTATACTAGCGGGGGGTCAGAGACCCAGTACTTC	CASSYTSGGSETQYF
.	.	TRBV11-2	TRBJ2-7	TGTGCCAGCAGCTTAGGGGACTACGAGCAGTACTTC	CASSLGDYEQYF
.	.	TRBV6-5	TRBJ2-1	TGTGCCAGCAGTTACTCGGGCAGGGGTTGGAATGAGCAGTTCTTC	CASSYSGRGWNEQFF
.	.	TRBV2	TRBJ1-2	TGTGCCAGCAAAGAGGGAGACGATGGCTACACCTTC	CASKEGDDGYTF
TRBD1	.	TRBV6-5	TRBJ2-7	TGTGCCAGTCTGGCTCTTGGGACAGGGCGTTATGAGCAGTACTTC	CASLALGTGRYEQYF
.	.	TRBV5-4	TRBJ2-2	TGTGCCAGCAGCCGGGGCGGATGGCGGGCGAACACCGGGGAGCTGTTTTTT	CASSRGGWRANTGELFF
.	.	TRBV14	TRBJ2-6	TGTGCCAGCAACCCCTCTGGGGCCAACGTCCTGACTTTC	CASNPSGANVLTF
.	few	TRBV4-1	TRBJ2-1	TGCGCCAGCAGCCAGCAGGAGCGCTCCTACAATGAGCAGTTCTTC	CASSQQERSYNEQFF
TRBD1	few	TRBV9	TRBJ1-5	TGTGCCAGCAGCGTTGGGACAGGGTACAATCAGCCCCAGCATTTT	CASSVGTGYNQPQHF
TRBD1	.	TRBV7-2	TRBJ1-5	TGTGCCAGCAGTTGGACAGGGGGCAATCAGCCCCAGCATTTT	CASSWTGGNQPQHF
TRBD1	.	TRBV2	TRBJ2-5	TGTGCCAGCAACGGACCAGACAGGGCAGAGACCCAGTACTTC	CASNGPDRAETQYF
.	once	TRBV29-1	TRBJ2-1	TGCGGGGGGACCATCCACAATGAGCAGTTCTTC	CGGTIHNEQFF
TRBD1	.	TRBV27	TRBJ2-1	TGTGCCAGCAGAACGACGGGACAGGATGGTAATGAGCAGTTCTTC	CASRTTGQDGNEQFF
.	.	TRBV5-1	TRBJ1-6	TGCGCCAGCAGCCCGGACGGTGGTTCACCCCTCCACTTT	CASSPDGGSPLHF
.	.	TRBV5-1	TRBJ2-1	TGCGCCAGCAGCCAAAACCCCGGGGCCACTTTCAATGAGCAGTTCTTC	CASSQNPGATFNEQFF
TRBD1	.	TRBV6-1	TRBJ2-3	TGTGCCAGCAGTGGACAGGGTGCAGATACGCAGTATTTT	CASSGQGADTQYF
.	.	TRBV6-6	TRBJ2-1	TGTGCCAGCAGAATACCCGGTGGTGAGCAGTTCTTC	CASRIPGGEQFF
.	.	TRBV2	TRBJ1-2	TGTGCCAGCAGTGACTTTACAAGTAACTATGGCTACACCTTC	CASSDFTSNYGYTF
TRBD1	.	TRBV29-1	TRBJ1-2	TGCAGCGAAGGGACAGGGGGTCTTCCGGCCTTC	CSEGTGGLPAF
.	few	TRBV5-1	TRBJ2-2	TGCGCCAGCAGCTCCCGCGGACAGAACACCGGGGAGCTGTTTTTT	CASSSRGQNTGELFF
.	.	TRBV7-2	TRBJ1-2	TGTGCCAGCAGCCTACACAGCGTACACTCCTATGGCTACACCTTC	CASSLHSVHSYGYTF
TRBD2	.	TRBV4-1	TRBJ2-3	TGCGCCAGCAGCCAAGACTCGGGACTAGCGGGGCCGACAGATACGCAGTATTTT	CASSQDSGLAGPTDTQYF
.	few	TRBV7-9	TRBJ2-7	TGTGCCAGCAGCTTAGCAAAACAAGGAGACGAGCAGTACTTC	CASSLAKQGDEQYF
.	.	TRBV14	TRBJ2-2	TGTGCCAGCAGCCAAGTCGGCAGACCGAACACCGGGGAGCTGTTTTTT	CASSQVGRPNTGELFF
.	.	TRBV11-2	TRBJ2-5	TGTGCCAGCAGCTTATATCTGGGCATGCAGACCCAGTACTTC	CASSLYLGMQTQYF